This T cell receptor (beta chain) appears in the sequencing data of a study of vaccination effects on CD4 cells after COVID-19. Study-wide context: Researchers obtained post-vaccine samples at a median of 72 days past the second dose.

The CDR3 sequence is 16 residues long. Deletions cut 7 bases from V and 3 bases from J, with 18 bases between. From germline, CDR1 is LGHNA and CDR2 YNFKEQ. A note on this clone: Its specificity is not known.

Profiled with immunoSEQ multiplex PCR; TCRdb holds only in-frame clones, not every one. The sample comprises 25,000 to 35,000 clones, around two thirds of which are singletons, and under 15% rests with the top ten. Researchers isolated CD4+ T cells once less than 13 days of culture had elapsed. As their vaccination, participants received two doses of either BNT162b2 or mRNA-1273. Negative nucleocapsid antibody tests before and after vaccination confirmed no previous SARS-CoV-2 infection. Each culture had half its medium swapped for IL-2 medium on days 3 and 7. The chain combines TRBV4-2 with TRBJ1-4; tentative D call: TRBD1 (6 bases). The TCR sequence derives from a human donor who received a COVID-19 vaccine. The sequenced sample was CD4+ T cells from PBMCs cultured without peptide, obtained after COVID-19 vaccination. The CDR3 region is CASMGVHGGPNEKLFF. The CDR3 region has the DNA TGTGCCAGCATGGGAGTCCACGGGGGGCCTAATGAAAAACTGTTTTTT.